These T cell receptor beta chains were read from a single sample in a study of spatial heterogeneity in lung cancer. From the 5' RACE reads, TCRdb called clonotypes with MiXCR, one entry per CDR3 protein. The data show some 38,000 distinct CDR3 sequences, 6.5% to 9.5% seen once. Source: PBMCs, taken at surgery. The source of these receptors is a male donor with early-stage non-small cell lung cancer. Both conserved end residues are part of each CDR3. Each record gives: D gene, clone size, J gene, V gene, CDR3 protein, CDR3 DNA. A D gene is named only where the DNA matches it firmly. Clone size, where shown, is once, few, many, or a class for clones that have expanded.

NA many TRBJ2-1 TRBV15 CATSRPILSYNEQFF TGTGCCACCAGCAGACCGATCCTCTCCTACAATGAGCAGTTCTTC
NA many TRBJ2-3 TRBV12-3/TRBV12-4 CASSRGSTDTQYF TGTGCCAGCAGTCGGGGTAGCACAGATACGCAGTATTTT
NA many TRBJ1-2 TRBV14 CASSQQTANYGYTF TGTGCCAGCAGCCAGCAGACCGCTAACTATGGCTACACCTTC
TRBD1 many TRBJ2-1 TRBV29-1 CSVEMRRGQGVYNEQFF TGCAGCGTCGAGATGAGGAGGGGACAGGGGGTCTACAATGAGCAGTTCTTC
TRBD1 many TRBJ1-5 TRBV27 CASGPSGGSQPQHF TGTGCCAGTGGGCCTTCAGGGGGTAGTCAGCCCCAGCATTTT
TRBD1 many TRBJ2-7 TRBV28 CASSLYSGTDYEQYF TGTGCCAGCAGTCTATATTCCGGGACAGACTACGAGCAGTACTTC
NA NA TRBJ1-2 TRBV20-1 CSASTPAYYGYTF TGCAGTGCTAGCACCCCAGCCTACTATGGCTACACCTTC
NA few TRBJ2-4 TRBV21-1 CASITTPPGKSIQYF TGTGCCAGCATCACGACCCCTCCGGGGAAGAGTATTCAGTACTTC
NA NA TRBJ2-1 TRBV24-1 CATSSRTHSYNEQFF TGTGCCACCAGTTCCCGGACACACTCCTACAATGAGCAGTTCTTC
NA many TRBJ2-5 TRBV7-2 CASSTTGTPQETQYF TGTGCCAGCAGCACCACCGGGACACCTCAAGAGACCCAGTACTTC
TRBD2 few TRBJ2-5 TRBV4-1 CASSQAAGVETRYF TGCGCCAGCAGCCAAGCGGCGGGGGTGGAGACCCGGTACTTC
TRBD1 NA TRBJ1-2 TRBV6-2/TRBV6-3 CASSYFGTDLLSYGYTF TGTGCCAGCAGTTACTTTGGGACAGACCTTCTCTCCTATGGCTACACCTTC
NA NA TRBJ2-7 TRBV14 CASGVGGTYEQYF TGTGCCAGCGGGGTTGGGGGCACATACGAGCAGTACTTC
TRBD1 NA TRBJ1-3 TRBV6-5 CASSYSTGIGNTIYF TGTGCCAGCAGTTACTCGACAGGGATAGGAAACACCATATATTTT